These 27 T cell receptor beta chains were sequenced from one sample in a study of metastatic and nonmetastatic thyroid tumors. Through MiXCR, TCRdb re-clonotyped the PCR reads. The sample has about 16,000 clones, 25% to 30% seen once. The entire patient cohort was treatment-naive prior to thyroid surgery. The source material was adjacent normal tissue. The source of these receptors is a female donor with papillary thyroid cancer or a benign thyroid nodule (not recorded which). Some clones in this sample may be carry-over from other donors' samples.

The chain employs TRBV6-1 and TRBJ1-5; perhaps TRBD1 as D (5 bases). Per germline, CDR1 MNHNS and CDR2 SASEGT. V lost 7 bases, J lost 1 base, and 11 bases lay in between. This CDR3 contains 14 residues. CDR3 loop: CASTSGRSNQPQHF. Here the CDR3 DNA reads TGTGCCAGCACGTCAGGGCGAAGCAATCAGCCCCAGCATTTT.

This clone was observed a handful of times. This chain uses TRBV27 with TRBJ2-3; D ambiguous. Germline V gives CDR1 MNHEY, CDR2 SMNVEV (reference sequence). CDR3 length: 15 residues. V lost 4 bases and J 0 bases, leaving 11 bases between the germline ends. CDR3 nucleotides: TGTGCCAGCAGTTCCCTGACTCTTAGCACAGATACGCAGTATTTT. Amino acid sequence: CASSSLTLSTDTQYF.

V gene TRBV19 combines with J gene TRBJ2-1, with 11 bases that match TRBD1. From germline, CDR1 is LNHDA and CDR2 SQIVND (reference sequence). The CDR3 sequence is 18 residues long. Germline trimming cut 8 bases from V and 1 base from J; bases unmatched to any gene: 13. The CDR3 bases are TGTGCCAGTGGTTACACCTCGGACAGGGGGCATTCCTACAATGAGCAGTTCTTC. The encoded protein is CASGYTSDRGHSYNEQFF.

V usage is TRBV3-1 and J usage is TRBJ2-7; D gene uncertain. From germline, CDR1 is LGHDT and CDR2 YNNKEL (reference sequence). This CDR3 has 17 residues. With 0 bases removed from V and 2 bases from J, the gap between germline ends came to 17 bases. The DNA for the CDR3 is TGTGCCAGCAGCCAAGATAATGCAGGCCACGTACCCTACGAGCAGTACTTC. Amino acids: CASSQDNAGHVPYEQYF.

This clone occurred a few times. V is TRBV7-6 and J is TRBJ1-1; 7 nucleotides match TRBD1. This CDR3 region has 17 residues. After removal of 2 bases from V and 1 base from J, the junction contained 10 bases not matched to a gene. Looked up from germline, CDR1 is SGHVS and CDR2 is FNYEAQ. The CDR3 DNA is TGTGCCAGCAGCTTAACAGACAGGGCCAGCCCGAACACTGAAGCTTTCTTT. This codes for CASSLTDRASPNTEAFF.

The V and J genes are TRBV5-1 and TRBJ1-1; 8 bases line up with TRBD1. The CDR3 loop spans 16 amino acids. The germline V gene encodes CDR1 SGHRS and CDR2 YFSETQ. V shed 3 bases and J 0 bases; nucleotides not matched to a gene: 7. CDR3 DNA: TGCGCCAGCAGCTCTCAGGGGGCGCGGGTGAACACTGAAGCTTTCTTT. It is translated as CASSSQGARVNTEAFF.

This clone showed up just a few times. The rearrangement uses TRBV6-2 or TRBV6-3 and TRBJ1-1, with D unresolved. V was shortened by 5 bases and J by 0 bases, with 16 bases between the two germline ends. The length of the CDR3 is 16 residues. CDR1 and CDR2 from the germline V gene are MNHEY and SVGEGT. The CDR3 loop reads CASSPSPGVLNTEAFF. DNA for the CDR3: TGTGCCAGCAGTCCAAGTCCCGGGGTGTTGAACACTGAAGCTTTCTTT.

Only a few counts were recorded for this clone. The rearrangement links TRBV4-1 to TRBJ2-7; tentative D call: TRBD1 (6 bases). With 1 base removed from V and 3 bases from J, the gap between germline ends came to 10 bases. CDR3 size: 14 residues. Germline lookup yields CDR1 MGHRA and CDR2 YSYEKL. The CDR3 DNA sequence: TGCGCCAGCAGCCAAGGCCAACAGGGCTACGAGCAGTACTTC. It yields the protein CASSQGQQGYEQYF.

For this clone: At one boundary the junction diverges from the germline segment, which might be a read error. The chain carries TRBV7-2 and TRBJ1-2, with no clear D. The CDR3 contains 13 residues. Germline lookup yields CDR1 SGHTA and CDR2 FQGNSA. CDR3 nucleotide sequence: TGTGCCAGCAGCCTAGCCCCCGGTCAGGGCTACACCTTC. Protein sequence: CASSLAPGQGYTF.

The sample holds a few counts of this clone. The chain recombines TRBV2 with TRBJ1-3, with unresolved D. Germline V gene data show CDR1 as SNHLY and CDR2 as FYNNEI. The length of the CDR3 is 15 residues. V lost 6 bases, J lost 0 bases, and 12 bases lay in between. For the CDR3, the DNA is TGTGCCAGCAGGTACCAGGACTACTCTGGAAACACCATATATTTT. It specifies CASRYQDYSGNTIYF.

This clone was detected only a few times. The same CDR3 can be traced to other DNA sequences in this sample. This chain joins TRBV7-2 and TRBJ2-7; unclear D gene. The germline V gene has CDR1 SGHTA and CDR2 FQGNSA. The CDR3 runs 12 residues. The V gene lost 5 bases and the J gene lost 4 bases, with 9 bases spanning the gap. CDR3 coding DNA: TGTGCCAGCAGCAGACCAGGTTACGAGCAGTACTTC. As protein: CASSRPGYEQYF.

The rearrangement joins TRBV12-3 or TRBV12-4 to TRBJ2-7, with 8 bases fitting TRBD2. With 2 bases clipped from V and 6 bases from J, the junction kept 6 bases outside the gene matches. The CDR3 contains 14 residues. The CDR3 is CASSLKAGASEQYF. In nucleotides, the CDR3 is TGTGCCAGCAGTTTAAAAGCGGGGGCATCCGAGCAGTACTTC.

This chain uses TRBV7-2 with TRBJ2-3; 10 bases are shared with TRBD2. Trimming cost V 5 bases and J 3 bases; bases outside gene matches: 2. CDR1 is SGHTA, CDR2 FQGNSA, per germline. The CDR3 sequence is 14 residues long. This CDR3 reads CASSMTSGTDTQYF. CDR3 bases: TGTGCCAGCAGCATGACTAGCGGGACAGATACGCAGTATTTT.

The rearrangement uses TRBV10-1 and TRBJ2-1, with D perhaps TRBD2 (5 bases). With 3 bases removed from V and 7 bases from J, the gap between germline ends came to 16 bases. From germline, CDR1 is WNHNN and CDR2 SYGVQD (reference sequence). This CDR3 region has 15 residues. The DNA of the CDR3 is TGCGCCAGCAGTGATGGGATCGGGGTACAGAATGAGCAGTTCTTC. This codes for CASSDGIGVQNEQFF.

The gene calls are TRBV11-2 and TRBJ2-3; TRBD1 is a possible D gene (6 bases). V was shortened by 1 base and J by 3 bases, with 14 bases between the two germline ends. The CDR3 is 16 residues long. Germline CDR1 and CDR2: SGHAT and FQNNGV. The CDR3 loop is CASSLGGHLGTDTQYF. In nucleotides, the CDR3 is TGTGCCAGCAGCTTAGGGGGACACCTGGGGACAGATACGCAGTATTTT.

The table lists this clone with many counts. This chain links TRBV6-1 with TRBJ1-5; maybe TRBD1 (5 bases). CDR3 length: 13 amino acids. V was clipped by 6 bases and J by 2 bases, with 8 bases between them. Germline CDR1 reads MNHNS; CDR2 reads SASEGT. The CDR3 spells CASRRGGNQPQHF. The CDR3 DNA sequence: TGTGCCAGCAGGAGGGGTGGCAATCAGCCCCAGCATTTT.

The V call is TRBV30, the J call TRBJ2-2, with D uncertain. Deletions cut 3 bases from V and 1 base from J, with 6 bases between. In germline, CDR1 is GTSNPN, CDR2 SVGIG (reference sequence). The CDR3 covers 13 residues. The DNA for the CDR3 is TGTGCCTGGAGATTGGGGAACACCGGGGAGCTGTTTTTT. Protein sequence: CAWRLGNTGELFF.

This clone is judged medium-sized. V gene TRBV6-2 or TRBV6-3 combines with J gene TRBJ1-1; 12 bases align to TRBD1. CDR3 size: 15 residues. The junction had 12 bases not matched to a gene; V was cut back by 5 bases and J by 11 bases. The germline V gene encodes CDR1 MNHEY and CDR2 SVGEGT. The CDR3 loop reads CASSPRGQGATWAFF. DNA for the CDR3: TGTGCCAGCAGTCCCCGGGGACAGGGGGCCACGTGGGCTTTCTTT.

The V call is TRBV20-1, the J call TRBJ2-7; D perhaps matches TRBD2 (6 bases). CDR1 is DFQATT, CDR2 SNEGSKA, per germline (reference sequence). The CDR3 is 14 residues long. The V gene lost 7 bases and the J gene lost 0 bases, with 16 bases spanning the gap. The CDR3 DNA reads TGCAGTGAGGCCAGCGGACTAATCTCCTACGAGCAGTACTTC. Encoded protein: CSEASGLISYEQYF.

The chain couples TRBV6-1 to TRBJ2-7; D is possibly TRBD2 (5 bases). Trimming took off 5 bases at V and 2 bases at J, with 10 bases between the two ends. Looked up from germline, CDR1 is MNHNS and CDR2 is SASEGT. There are 13 residues in the CDR3. For the CDR3, the DNA is TGTGCCAGCAGTAGGACGGGGACCTACGAGCAGTACTTC. Translation: CASSRTGTYEQYF.

In this sample, this clone turned up a few times. This chain uses TRBV6-5 with TRBJ2-7; TRBD2 agrees at 7 bases. J lost 2 bases, V lost 1 base, and 5 bases had no gene match. Per the germline V gene, CDR1 is MNHEY and CDR2 is SVGAGI. The length of the CDR3 is 15 residues. The CDR3 loop is CASSYWASGPYEQYF. Written as DNA, the CDR3 is TGTGCCAGCAGTTACTGGGCTAGCGGCCCCTACGAGCAGTACTTC.

With regard to this clone: Given the absence of the conserved phenylalanine or tryptophan at the CDR3 end, a read error is likely. It is unclear where the CDR3 begins or ends on the DNA, so no DNA is shown, and the CDR3 is as TCRdb lists it. This chain connects TRBV7-3 to TRBJ2-1; the table's D call TRBD1 went unverified against the DNA. Germline V gene sequence: CDR1 SGHTA, CDR2 FQGTGA. The CDR3 numbers 8 amino acids, ends counted. This chain's CDR3 is CASSLNPG.

The chain joins TRBV2 to TRBJ1-6; 8 bases line up with TRBD1. The CDR3 runs 15 residues. Trimming cost V 5 bases and J 5 bases; bases outside gene matches: 5. CDR1 and CDR2 from the germline V gene are SNHLY and FYNNEI. The CDR3 protein is CASSRHRGNNSPLHF. CDR3 coding DNA: TGTGCCAGCAGTAGACACAGGGGGAATAATTCACCCCTCCACTTT. The entire variable domain, with the rest obtained from reference TRBV2 and TRBJ1-6, is as follows: EPEVTQTPSHQVTQMGQEVILRCVPISNHLYFYWYRQILGQKVEFLVSFYNNEISEKSEIFDDQFSVERPDGSNFTLKIRSTKLEDSAMYFCASSRHRGNNSPLHFGNGTRLTVT.

This clone is medium-sized by share. The CDR3 sequence: CASSLQMRGLGGEKLFF. For the CDR3, the DNA is TGTGCCAGCAGCCTCCAGATGAGGGGGCTTGGGGGTGAAAAACTGTTTTTT. This chain connects TRBV3-1 to TRBJ1-4; TRBD1 aligns across 7 bases. The CDR3 runs to 17 residues. CDR1 and CDR2 from the germline V gene are LGHDT and YNNKEL (reference sequence). J gave up 7 bases and V 4 bases, and 15 bases lay outside the gene matches.

This clone was observed a few times. The chain combines TRBV6-1 with TRBJ2-1; 11 bases are shared with TRBD2. CDR3 length: 14 residues. V lost 10 bases to trimming and J lost 5 bases; unmatched junction nucleotides: 7. Looked up from germline, CDR1 is MNHNS and CDR2 is SASEGT. The CDR3 DNA reads TGTGCCACCCAGGGGACTAGCGGACACAATGAGCAGTTCTTC. This encodes CATQGTSGHNEQFF.

This clone was counted ten times or more. The chain couples TRBV6-1 to TRBJ2-1; D unresolved. Trimming took off 6 bases at V and 9 bases at J, with 9 bases between the two ends. Germline lookup yields CDR1 MNHNS and CDR2 SASEGT. This CDR3 has 11 residues. The CDR3 DNA follows: TGTGCCAGCAGGTTCGGCCTTGAGCAGTTCTTC. The encoded protein is CASRFGLEQFF.

A few counts support this clone. The chain is built from TRBV27 and TRBJ2-3; TRBD1 is a possible D gene (6 bases). The V end was cut by 8 bases, the J end by 14 bases, with 20 bases between. The CDR3 loop spans 12 amino acids. Per the germline V gene, CDR1 is MNHEY and CDR2 is SMNVEV (reference sequence). The CDR3 sequence: CASAVLGRGLYF. The CDR3 coding sequence is TGTGCCAGCGCCGTTTTGGGCAGGGGTTTGTATTTT.